Each of the 13 T cell receptor beta chains below was sequenced from the same sample in a study of spatial heterogeneity in lung cancer. Broader study findings: Expanded intratumoral alpha and beta TCR counts tracked tumor mutation counts.

These TCRs are of unknown antigen specificity. TCRdb reprocessed the 5' RACE reads with MiXCR, giving one entry per CDR3 protein. The table lists about 6,000 distinct CDR3 sequences, 14% of them singletons, with 10% to 12% in the top ten. Stated time point: sample taken at primary tumor resection. The sample was lung tumor tissue, taken at surgery. The receptor source for this set is a male donor with early-stage non-small cell lung cancer.

At least ten counts were recorded for this clonotype. As an off-target read in a library built for alpha chains, this beta chain has a frequency of little significance. The chain combines TRBV20-1 with TRBJ2-1; D perhaps matches TRBD1 (7 bases). The V end lost 3 bases, the J end lost 10 bases, and 19 bases lay between the germline ends. The CDR3 extends over 14 amino acids. Germline CDR1 DFQATT, CDR2 SNEGSKA (reference sequence). The CDR3 reads CSAREGTAALEQFF. CDR3 bases: TGCAGTGCTAGGGAGGGGACAGCCGCGTTGGAGCAGTTCTTC.

By share, this clonotype ranks as medium-sized (0.01 to 0.1%). This beta chain was picked up by a library intended for alpha chains and is off target, so its count carries little meaning. This chain links TRBV28 with TRBJ1-5, with 8 positions matching TRBD1. V lost 6 bases and J lost 5; bases outside the gene matches: 6. The CDR3 runs to 14 residues. In germline, CDR1 is MDHEN, CDR2 SYDVKM. The CDR3 loop is CASSLTGGYQPQHF. Written as DNA, the CDR3 is TGTGCCAGCAGCTTAACAGGGGGGTATCAGCCCCAGCATTTT.

By frequency in the sample, this clonotype is medium-sized. Within a library made for alpha chains, this beta chain is off target, and its count is uninformative. The chain recombines TRBV15 with TRBJ2-7; D unresolved. The CDR3 contains 13 residues. The germline CDR1 and CDR2 sequences are LNHNV and YYDKDF (reference sequence). Trimming left V 0 bases short and J 4 bases short, with 7 bases between. CDR3 bases: TGTGCCACCAGCAGAGATGGCGGATACGAGCAGTACTTC. This codes for CATSRDGGYEQYF.

This clonotype was seen ten or more times. In a library made to pick up alpha chains, this beta chain is a stray read with a size that means little. This chain uses TRBV10-3 with TRBJ2-7; D possibly corresponds to TRBD1 (6 bases). V lost 6 bases to trimming and J lost 3 bases, with 9 bases between them. CDR3 length: 12 amino acids. Germline CDR1 reads ENHRY; CDR2 reads SYGVKD. The CDR3 nucleotides read TGTGCCATCAGGTCAGGGGTCTACGAGCAGTACTTC. Protein: CAIRSGVYEQYF.

This clonotype was observed many times. This beta chain appears as a stray read in a library generated for alpha chains; its size is not informative. The genes are TRBV2 and TRBJ2-1, with 11 positions matching TRBD2. Looked up from germline, CDR1 is SNHLY and CDR2 is FYNNEI. The CDR3 has 15 amino acids. V lost 7 bases to trimming and J lost 2 bases; unmatched junction nucleotides: 4. The CDR3, as DNA: TGTGCCAGCAAAACTAGCGGGAGCCCCTACAATGAGCAGTTCTTC. It translates to CASKTSGSPYNEQFF. Full variable domain (remainder filled in from reference TRBV2 and TRBJ2-1): EPEVTQTPSHQVTQMGQEVILRCVPISNHLYFYWYRQILGQKVEFLVSFYNNEISEKSEIFDDQFSVERPDGSNFTLKIRSTKLEDSAMYFCASKTSGSPYNEQFFGPGTRLTVL.

This clonotype counts as medium-sized. As an off-target read in a library built for alpha chains, this beta chain has a frequency of little significance. The V and J genes are TRBV5-1 and TRBJ2-1; the match to TRBD2 covers 10 bases. CDR3 length: 16 amino acids. J gave up 5 bases and V 5 bases, and 10 bases lay outside the gene matches. Looked up from germline, CDR1 is SGHRS and CDR2 is YFSETQ. The CDR3 protein is CASSSVVLAGHNEQFF. CDR3 sequence (DNA): TGCGCCAGCAGTTCGGTGGTACTAGCGGGGCACAATGAGCAGTTCTTC.

On this clonotype: A library prepared for alpha chains yielded this beta chain as an off-target read; its size is of little meaning. This rearrangement joins TRBV27 to TRBJ1-1, with a possible D match to TRBD1 (6 bases). CDR1 is MNHEY, CDR2 SMNVEV, per germline (reference sequence). The V and J ends lost 2 bases and 6 bases respectively, with 13 bases between them. There are 14 residues in the CDR3. CDR3 amino acids: CASSLITGAAEAFF. The CDR3, as DNA: TGTGCCAGCAGTTTAATCACGGGGGCGGCTGAAGCTTTCTTT.

This clonotype showed up just a few times. This beta chain represents an off-target read in a library built for alpha chains; its size is of limited meaning. The rearrangement links TRBV18 to TRBJ2-7; 9 nucleotides align to TRBD1. The CDR3 consists of 15 residues. Trimming at V came to 3 bases and at J to 7 bases, leaving 10 bases not matched to a gene. CDR1 and CDR2 (germline): KGHSH, LQKENI. The CDR3, as DNA: TGTGCCAGCTCACCCGGGACAGGGTCCTTTCCAGAGCAGTACTTC. As protein: CASSPGTGSFPEQYF.

This clonotype is medium-sized (0.01 to 0.1%) in the sample. Since it is a stray read in a library aimed at alpha chains, this beta chain has a size that is not meaningful. V is TRBV28 and J is TRBJ2-1; D call uncertain. V lost 5 bases and J 5 bases, leaving 10 bases between the germline ends. The CDR3 loop spans 13 amino acids. Looked up from germline, CDR1 is MDHEN and CDR2 is SYDVKM. CDR3 coding DNA: TGTGCCAGCAGTCCAGCAGACCACAATGAGCAGTTCTTC. It encodes CASSPADHNEQFF.

As for this clonotype: This beta chain is off target for a library built for alpha chains, so its abundance means little. The rearrangement links TRBV14 to TRBJ1-2; D gene ambiguous. Trimming pared 3 bases from V and 3 bases from J, leaving 5 bases between. Germline V lookup: CDR1 SGHDN, CDR2 FVKESK. The CDR3 spans 12 residues. The CDR3, as DNA: TGTGCCAGCAGCCAGTGGGACTATGGCTACACCTTC. Protein product: CASSQWDYGYTF.

This clonotype is termed medium-sized (0.01 to 0.1%). Little can be read into the size of this beta chain, an off-target read in a library designed for alpha chains. The rearrangement uses TRBV6-5 and TRBJ1-5; 9 positions agree with TRBD1. Trimming cost V 5 bases and J 7 bases; bases outside gene matches: 3. The CDR3 contains 13 residues. Germline CDR1 is MNHEY and CDR2 is SVGAGI. This CDR3 reads CASSVQGAQPQHF. CDR3 DNA: TGTGCCAGCAGTGTACAGGGGGCGCAGCCCCAGCATTTT.

In this sample, this clonotype is medium-sized. In a library made to pick up alpha chains, this beta chain is a stray read with a size that means little. The CDR3 loop is CASSGSPNTGELFF. CDR3 nucleotides: TGTGCCAGCAGTGGCAGTCCGAACACCGGGGAGCTGTTTTTT. The rearrangement links TRBV6-1 to TRBJ2-2, with D unresolved. The CDR3 length is 14 residues. The germline V gene encodes CDR1 MNHNS and CDR2 SASEGT. With 4 bases removed from V and 0 bases from J, the gap between germline ends came to 6 bases.

This clonotype turned up a few times. Because the library targeted alpha chains, this beta chain is an off-target read whose size means little. V usage is TRBV2 and J usage is TRBJ2-3; D gene unclear. The V end lost 6 bases, the J end lost 6 bases, and 16 bases lay between the germline ends. This CDR3 spans 14 amino acids. Germline assignment: CDR1 SNHLY and CDR2 FYNNEI. In nucleotides, the CDR3 is TGTGCCAGCAGGGGTAGCCACTTCACCGATACGCAGTATTTT. It yields the protein CASRGSHFTDTQYF. The full variable domain, in which reference TRBV2 and TRBJ2-3 provide the parts outside the CDR3, is EPEVTQTPSHQVTQMGQEVILRCVPISNHLYFYWYRQILGQKVEFLVSFYNNEISEKSEIFDDQFSVERPDGSNFTLKIRSTKLEDSAMYFCASRGSHFTDTQYFGPGTRLTVL.